This TCR beta chain was captured by sequencing in a study of cytomegalovirus exposure and HLA in healthy donors. PCR was performed using 60 Vbeta and 13 Jbeta primers. Some clones are missing from TCRdb's copy, which holds only in-frame ones; the method was immunoSEQ multiplex PCR. Found here are 100,000 to 150,000 clones; the top ten clones hold about 1.4%. The receptor was isolated from a woman in her thirties or forties in good health and CMV-seronegative. The sample was PBMCs.

CDR3 sequence: CASSLGAGDSYEQYF. In DNA form, the CDR3 reads TGTGCCAGCAGCTTAGGAGCGGGGGACTCCTACGAGCAGTACTTC. The chain joins TRBV5-6 to TRBJ2-7; the match to TRBD2 covers 8 bases. CDR1 is SGHDT, CDR2 YYEEEE, per germline. Trimming removed 2 bases from V and 0 bases from J; junction bases left unmatched: 4. The length of the CDR3 is 15 residues.